These 29 T cell receptor beta chains came from one sample sequenced in a study of cytomegalovirus exposure and HLA in healthy donors. Primers for the PCR totalled 60 Vbeta and 13 Jbeta. This table comes from immunoSEQ multiplex PCR, and its TCRdb copy is limited to in-frame clones, with some not included. This repertoire shows approximately 160,000 clones, roughly 79% found once; its top ten account for around 3.1%. Sequenced: PBMCs. These receptors were collected from a woman in her fifties or sixties in good health and CMV-seropositive.

This sequence joins TRBV9 and TRBJ1-1, with D perhaps TRBD1 (6 bases). V was pared by 4 bases and J by 0 bases, with 16 bases between. The CDR3 totals 16 residues. Germline CDR1 reads SGDLS; CDR2 reads YYNGEE. In DNA, the CDR3 is TGTGCCAGCAGCCTGTTAGGGACACTTATGAACACTGAAGCTTTCTTT. Amino acids: CASSLLGTLMNTEAFF.

V is TRBV5-6 and J is TRBJ1-3; D perhaps matches TRBD1 (5 bases). The V gene's germline CDR1 is SGHDT and CDR2 YYEEEE. The CDR3 is 13 amino acids. Trimming left V 4 bases short and J 8 bases short, with 13 bases between. The CDR3 DNA sequence: TGTGCCAGCAGCCGTGGAGGGGCGGACACCATATATTTT. This codes for CASSRGGADTIYF. The entire variable domain, with the rest obtained from reference TRBV5-6 and TRBJ1-3, is as follows: DAGVTQSPTHLIKTRGQQVTLRCSPKSGHDTVSWYQQALGQGPQFIFQYYEEEERQRGNFPDRFSGHQFPNYSSELNVNALLLGDSALYLCASSRGGADTIYFGEGSWLTVV.

The chain uses TRBV19 and TRBJ1-1; the match to TRBD1 covers 9 bases. The V gene end was trimmed by 3 bases and the J gene end by 11 bases; junction bases not matched to a gene: 22. Germline V gene sequence: CDR1 LNHDA, CDR2 SQIVND (reference sequence). This CDR3 has 18 amino acids. CDR3 loop: CASSIPNRGRPSNRRAFF. For the CDR3, the DNA is TGTGCCAGTAGTATCCCTAACAGGGGGCGGCCGTCGAATCGTCGGGCTTTCTTT.

In this sample, this clone turned up once. V gene TRBV9 combines with J gene TRBJ1-6; 7 bases match TRBD1. The CDR3 has 16 amino acids. The germline CDR1 and CDR2 sequences are SGDLS and YYNGEE. V lost 0 bases, J lost 5 bases, and 5 bases stayed unmatched. The CDR3 DNA reads TGTGCCAGCAGCGTAGCCGGCGACAGGGATAATTCACCCCTCCACTTT. As protein: CASSVAGDRDNSPLHF.

The V call is TRBV19, the J call TRBJ2-3; 8 positions agree with TRBD1. Unmatched junction bases numbered 9, after V lost 7 bases and J lost 0 bases. Germline V gene lookup returns CDR1 LNHDA and CDR2 SQIVND (reference sequence). This CDR3 comprises 16 residues. This CDR3 reads CASTPITGGSTDTQYF. CDR3 bases: TGTGCCAGTACCCCAATTACAGGGGGGAGCACAGATACGCAGTATTTT.

This clone is a singleton in its sample. J is TRBJ2-3 and V is TRBV5-6; TRBD2 aligns across 10 bases. CDR1 and CDR2 (germline): SGHDT, YYEEEE. The CDR3 covers 15 residues. J lost 0 bases, V lost 4 bases, and 2 bases had no gene match. CDR3 amino acids: CASSVTSGSTDTQYF. Written as DNA, the CDR3 is TGTGCCAGCAGCGTGACTAGCGGGAGCACAGATACGCAGTATTTT.

This clone has just a few counts. The CDR3 loop reads CASSSQFYEQYF. CDR3 nucleotides: TGTGCCAGCAGTTCACAGTTCTACGAGCAGTACTTC. The V and J genes are TRBV28 and TRBJ2-7; D is uncertain. The V end lost 4 bases, the J end lost 3 bases, and 7 bases lay between the germline ends. Per germline, CDR1 MDHEN and CDR2 SYDVKM. The CDR3 has 12 amino acids.

In the case of this clone: At one boundary the junction diverges from the germline segment, which might be a read error. The chain links TRBV5-4 to TRBJ2-6; maybe TRBD1 (6 bases). The V gene's germline CDR1 is SGHNT and CDR2 YYREEE (reference sequence). CDR3 length: 15 residues. For the CDR3, the DNA is TGTGCCAGCAGCTTACCAGGGTCAGGGGCCAACGGCCTGACTTTC. This translates into CASSLPGSGANGLTF.

This clone occurred a few times. CDR3 nucleotides: TGTGCCAGTAGTCCTCAGGGGGACTACGAGCAGTACTTC. This sequence encodes CASSPQGDYEQYF. The chain links TRBV19 to TRBJ2-7; 7 bases match TRBD1. The V and J ends lost 5 bases and 3 bases, in that order; junction bases with no gene match: 4. This CDR3 region has 13 residues. CDR1 LNHDA and CDR2 SQIVND come from the germline V gene (reference sequence).

This clone has just a few counts. V gene TRBV7-9 combines with J gene TRBJ2-3, with 7 bases matching TRBD2. CDR1 SEHNR and CDR2 FQNEAQ come from the germline V gene (reference sequence). J lost 4 bases, V lost 5 bases, and 6 bases had no gene match. The CDR3 is 14 amino acids. CDR3 loop: CASSARLAPDTQYF. The CDR3 bases are TGTGCCAGCAGCGCAAGACTAGCACCAGATACGCAGTATTTT.

This clone was seen a few times. This rearrangement joins TRBV6-5 to TRBJ2-2; D may be TRBD2 (6 bases). Germline lookup yields CDR1 MNHEY and CDR2 SVGAGI. Trimming cost V 4 bases and J 4 bases, with 13 bases left between them. The CDR3 is 15 residues long. CDR3 coding DNA: TGTGCCAGCAGTTCCCGTAGCGGTGGCACCGGGGAGCTGTTTTTT. Translated: CASSSRSGGTGELFF.

The chain employs TRBV30 and TRBJ1-2; 9 bases map to TRBD1. The CDR3 has 15 residues. CDR1 is GTSNPN and CDR2 is SVGIG in the germline V gene (reference sequence). After removal of 1 base from V and 4 bases from J, the junction contained 7 bases not matched to a gene. CDR3: CAWSALGQGGYGYTF. The CDR3 bases are TGTGCCTGGAGTGCACTGGGACAGGGAGGCTATGGCTACACCTTC.

The chain joins TRBV7-2 to TRBJ2-1; D unresolved. Germline V CDR1 and CDR2: SGHTA, FQGNSA. CDR3 size: 12 residues. V lost 6 bases and J lost 3, with 6 bases in between. The CDR3 loop is CASSPFYNEQFF. DNA for the CDR3: TGTGCCAGCAGTCCATTCTACAATGAGCAGTTCTTC.

The chain combines TRBV9 with TRBJ2-3, with D possibly TRBD1 on 5 matching bases. V lost 0 bases to trimming and J lost 4 bases, with 15 bases between them. The CDR3 has 16 amino acids. Germline V gene lookup returns CDR1 SGDLS and CDR2 YYNGEE. The CDR3 spells CASSVETSQGPDTQYF. CDR3 DNA: TGTGCCAGCAGCGTAGAGACATCCCAGGGCCCAGATACGCAGTATTTT.

The V call is TRBV5-4, the J call TRBJ1-2; 9 nucleotides align to TRBD1. The CDR3 totals 16 residues. Trimming removed 0 bases from V and 8 bases from J; junction bases left unmatched: 11. The germline V gene has CDR1 SGHNT and CDR2 YYREEE (reference sequence). In DNA, the CDR3 is TGTGCCAGCAGCTTGGAGCTACCCGACAGGGGGAAGGGCTACACCTTC. It encodes CASSLELPDRGKGYTF.

The V gene is TRBV7-3, the J gene TRBJ2-5; 9 bases are shared with TRBD2. With 4 bases clipped from V and 5 bases from J, the junction kept 5 bases outside the gene matches. The length of the CDR3 is 14 residues. Germline-derived CDR1 and CDR2 are SGHTA and FQGTGA. CDR3 in amino acids: CASSSAGGRETQYF. Here the CDR3 DNA reads TGTGCCAGCAGCTCCGCGGGAGGGCGGGAGACCCAGTACTTC.

The chain carries TRBV7-8 and TRBJ1-4; D not resolved. The CDR3 consists of 15 residues. The V gene lost 1 base and the J gene lost 8 bases, with 14 bases spanning the gap. CDR1 SGHVS and CDR2 FQNEAQ come from the germline V gene. CDR3 loop: CASSLDWAEPEKLFF. The CDR3 bases are TGTGCCAGCAGCTTAGATTGGGCCGAACCGGAAAAACTGTTTTTT.

The chain carries TRBV5-1 and TRBJ2-5, with TRBD2 matching 10 bases. The ends lost 3 bases at V and 3 bases at J; junction bases unmatched: 5. The CDR3 consists of 15 residues. Germline V CDR1 and CDR2: SGHRS, YFSETQ. The CDR3 here is CASSWASGGEETQYF. In DNA, the CDR3 is TGCGCCAGCAGCTGGGCTAGCGGGGGAGAAGAGACCCAGTACTTC.

The chain uses TRBV12-5 and TRBJ2-3; D ambiguous. Germline CDR1 and CDR2: LGHNT and FRNRAP. Between the trimmed V and J ends, which lost 1 base and 1 base, there was a span of 12 bases. The CDR3 sequence is 16 residues long. CDR3 protein: CASGLAPRAGTDTQYF. The CDR3, as DNA: TGTGCTAGTGGTTTGGCGCCTAGAGCCGGCACAGATACGCAGTATTTT.

This clone occurred many times. J is TRBJ1-2 and V is TRBV28; D gene unclear. With 5 bases removed from V and 4 bases from J, the gap between germline ends came to 8 bases. Germline values: CDR1 MDHEN, CDR2 SYDVKM. This CDR3 region has 12 residues. The DNA of the CDR3 is TGTGCCAGCAGTCTCCGTCTCTATGGCTACACCTTC. Protein sequence: CASSLRLYGYTF.

The rearrangement uses TRBV7-2 and TRBJ1-3; 9 bases line up with TRBD1. V lost 6 bases to trimming and J lost 4 bases; unmatched junction nucleotides: 4. Germline CDR1 is SGHTA and CDR2 is FQGNSA. The CDR3 covers 14 residues. In nucleotides, the CDR3 is TGTGCCAGCAGTTTACAGGGGGCAGGAAACACCATATATTTT. It codes for CASSLQGAGNTIYF.

The genes are TRBV7-9 and TRBJ2-3, with TRBD2 identical over 16 bases. The CDR3 has 17 amino acids. V was clipped by 4 bases and J by 4 bases; unmatched bases: 5. Germline assignment: CDR1 SEHNR and CDR2 FQNEAQ (reference sequence). The CDR3 region has the DNA TGTGCCAGCAGCTCCGGGACTAGCGGGGGGGTCCCAGATACGCAGTATTTT. As protein: CASSSGTSGGVPDTQYF.

The chain uses TRBV5-4 and TRBJ2-3, with 9 nucleotides matching TRBD1. The CDR3 covers 14 residues. V trimming: 3 bases; J trimming: 4 bases; junction bases outside the gene matches: 3. Germline loops: CDR1 SGHNT, CDR2 YYREEE (reference sequence). CDR3 sequence (DNA): TGTGCCAGCAGCTCCCGGGACAGGGCAGATACGCAGTATTTT. It is translated as CASSSRDRADTQYF.

This clone has only a few counts. This chain uses TRBV7-2 with TRBJ2-2, with TRBD2 as a possible D gene (6 bases). Germline V CDR1 and CDR2: SGHTA, FQGNSA. V was pared by 6 bases and J by 4 bases, with 24 bases between. The CDR3 covers 18 residues. The CDR3 reads CASSLQGVSSEATGELFF. CDR3 DNA: TGTGCCAGCAGTTTGCAAGGGGTTTCTAGCGAGGCCACCGGGGAGCTGTTTTTT.

The chain employs TRBV2 and TRBJ2-1; the D is unclear. Germline V lookup: CDR1 SNHLY, CDR2 FYNNEI. The CDR3 contains 15 residues. With 0 bases removed from V and 5 bases from J, the gap between germline ends came to 11 bases. The chain's CDR3 is CASSEALGPNNEQFF. In DNA, the CDR3 is TGTGCCAGCAGTGAAGCCCTTGGGCCCAACAATGAGCAGTTCTTC.

The J gene is TRBJ2-3, the V gene TRBV27, with 9 bases matching TRBD1. Germline V gene data show CDR1 as MNHEY and CDR2 as SMNVEV (reference sequence). CDR3 length: 17 amino acids. Trimming at V came to 2 bases and at J to 2 bases, leaving 8 bases not matched to a gene. CDR3 amino acids: CASSLLGGTGFTDTQYF. The CDR3 coding sequence is TGTGCCAGCAGTTTACTCGGGGGGACAGGGTTCACAGATACGCAGTATTTT.

This clone has just one count. The V and J genes are TRBV28 and TRBJ1-2, with D unclear. This CDR3 region has 15 residues. Trimming left V 1 base short and J 8 bases short, with 17 bases between. The germline CDR1 and CDR2 sequences are MDHEN and SYDVKM. This CDR3 is CASSLFLLHAAGYTF. The CDR3 nucleotides read TGTGCCAGCAGTTTATTCTTACTGCATGCTGCCGGCTACACCTTC.

J is TRBJ2-6 and V is TRBV28; D not resolved. This CDR3 has 14 amino acids. Per germline, CDR1 MDHEN and CDR2 SYDVKM. Between the trimmed V and J ends, which lost 3 bases and 1 base, there was a span of 4 bases. The CDR3 nucleotides read TGTGCCAGCAGTTTTACTTCTGGGGCCAACGTCCTGACTTTC. Translating it yields CASSFTSGANVLTF.

V usage is TRBV18 and J usage is TRBJ2-3; 12 bases map to TRBD2. This CDR3 comprises 17 residues. Losses at the gene ends were 1 base for V and 2 bases for J; bases not matched to a gene: 4. Germline-derived CDR1 and CDR2 are KGHSH and LQKENI. In nucleotides, the CDR3 is TGTGCCAGCTCACCACAACTAGCGGGAGGCCCCACAGATACGCAGTATTTT. Residues: CASSPQLAGGPTDTQYF.